This T cell receptor beta chain came from a study of blood T cell repertoires in COVID-19. Across the whole study: The United States, Italy and Spain supplied acute and convalescent COVID-19 samples.

Clones were sequenced by immunoSEQ multiplex PCR, and TCRdb holds only the in-frame ones, with some missing. The sample lists tens of thousands of clones; about four fifths were seen once. Germline-derived CDR1 and CDR2 are SGHNT and YYREEE (reference sequence). Deletions cut 3 bases from V and 1 base from J, with 10 bases between. This CDR3 region has 14 residues. This sequence was found in a man in his fifties with acute or convalescent COVID-19. The chain links TRBV5-4 to TRBJ2-5; D is perhaps TRBD2 (5 bases). The source material was peripheral blood. The CDR3 reads CASSWRQVQETQYF. Here the CDR3 DNA reads TGTGCCAGCAGCTGGAGGCAAGTCCAAGAGACCCAGTACTTC.